These T cell receptor beta chains were read from a single sample in a study of T cells in Graves' hyperthyroidism and ophthalmopathy. TCRdb re-derived calls from the multiplex PCR reads in MiXCR, one entry per CDR3 protein. Here the sample spans hundreds of thousands of distinct CDR3 sequences, 38% being singletons. Sequenced sample: blood. All receptors come from a man aged 18 to 30 with Graves' hyperthyroidism. Each CDR3 is given with its conserved first and last residue. The order of the fields is J gene, V gene, D gene, clone size, CDR3 DNA, CDR3 protein. D genes are given only for firm matches. The size entry is marked missing in some rows and otherwise reads once, few, many or a size class.

>TRBJ2-5|TRBV29-1|TRBD1|many
TGCAGCGTCCTGAAGGTGGTATTTGCGGACAGGGCGCAAGAGACCCAGTACTTC
CSVLKVVFADRAQETQYF
>TRBJ2-7|TRBV5-6|NA|once
TGTGCCAGCAGCTTGTTAGCCCTAGATTCCTACGAGCAGTACTTC
CASSLLALDSYEQYF
>TRBJ1-3|TRBV7-9|NA|NA
TGCGCCAGCAGCCAATTCACAGGAGCCTCTGGAAACACCATATATTTT
CASSQFTGASGNTIYF
>TRBJ2-7|TRBV5-8|TRBD1|NA
TGTGCCAGCAGCCGCCCCCTCGACAGGGCACCCTACGAGCAGTACTTC
CASSRPLDRAPYEQYF
>TRBJ1-2|TRBV7-8|NA|few
TGTGCCAGCAGTTCCGGGACCTTTAACTATGGCTACACCTTC
CASSSGTFNYGYTF
>TRBJ2-2|TRBV7-2|NA|NA
TGTGCCAGCAGCTTGGGGCCGGCCCTGAACACCGGGGAGCTGTTTTTT
CASSLGPALNTGELFF
>TRBJ1-6|TRBV7-9|NA|many
TGTGCCAGCAGCTTAGTAGGGGGTCCCCTCCACTTT
CASSLVGGPLHF
>TRBJ2-7|TRBV12-3/TRBV12-4|TRBD1|NA
TGTGCCAGCAGCGAAGGGACAGGGGAAGTTCGTGAGCAGTACTTC
CASSEGTGEVREQYF
>TRBJ1-1|TRBV7-9|NA|once
TGTGCCAACAACCAAAGGGGGGTGAACACTGAAGCTTTCTTT
CANNQRGVNTEAFF
>TRBJ1-1|TRBV9|NA|many
TGTGCCAGCAGCGTTTACCCGGGGACCATGAACACTGAAGCTTTCTTT
CASSVYPGTMNTEAFF
>TRBJ1-5|TRBV29-1|NA|many
TGCAGCGTTGTGTGGGCAGATACAAATCAGGGCCAGCATTTT
CSVVWADTNQGQHF
>TRBJ1-6|TRBV4-1|NA|NA
TGCGCCAGCAGCCAAGTGAGTCAGGGTGGGTATGGTTCACCCCTCCACTTT
CASSQVSQGGYGSPLHF
>TRBJ1-2|TRBV25-1|TRBD1|NA
TGTGCCAGCAGTTTCTCTCGGGAAAACAGGGGGAAGGGCTACACCTTC
CASSFSRENRGKGYTF
>TRBJ2-5|TRBV9|NA|few
TGTGCCAGCAGCGACTCTGGCCCGGGGGAGACCCAGTACTTC
CASSDSGPGETQYF
>TRBJ1-1|TRBV10-3|TRBD1|few
TGTGCCAGCAGACCCGGACAGGCCGGGAACACTGAAGCTTTCTTT
CASRPGQAGNTEAFF
>TRBJ2-5|TRBV2|TRBD2|NA
TGTGCCAGCAGAATACTAGCGGGCCGAGAGACCCAGTACTTC
CASRILAGRETQYF
>TRBJ2-7|TRBV13|NA|NA
TGTGCCAGCAGCCCGGTAGCAGGGGACGAGCAGTACTTC
CASSPVAGDEQYF
>TRBJ2-7|TRBV11-2|TRBD2|NA
TGCGCCAGCAGCCAAGCCTCAACGGGAGGGCTGGGGGAGCAGTACTTC
CASSQASTGGLGEQYF
>TRBJ1-5|TRBV2|NA|many
TGTGCCAGCAAAGGGTTGACTCAGCCCCAGCATTTT
CASKGLTQPQHF
>TRBJ2-7|TRBV29-1|NA|NA
TGCAGCCCGACGGGTGGGGGCTACTCCTACGAGCAGTACTTC
CSPTGGGYSYEQYF
>TRBJ2-7|TRBV2|TRBD2|NA
TGTGCCAGCGACAGGACTAGCGGGATCTACGAGCAGTACTTC
CASDRTSGIYEQYF
>TRBJ1-1|TRBV20-1|NA|many
TGCAGTGCCCTAGGGGGGGGAGGCGGATTGAACACTGAAGCTTTCTTT
CSALGGGGGLNTEAFF
>TRBJ2-7|TRBV5-1|TRBD1|few
TGCGCCAGCAGCGACGGGACAGACCGCGACGAGCAGTACTTC
CASSDGTDRDEQYF
>TRBJ1-3|TRBV20-1|NA|many
TGCAGTGCTATCGGAGACACCATATATTTT
CSAIGDTIYF
>TRBJ2-7|TRBV7-9|TRBD1|many
TGTGCCAGCAGCTTGGACAGGGCAACCTACGAGCAGTACTTC
CASSLDRATYEQYF
>TRBJ2-5|TRBV11-2|NA|few
TGTGCCAGCAGCTTTACGGGGGTTGGACAAGAGACCCAGTACTTC
CASSFTGVGQETQYF
>TRBJ2-2|TRBV24-1|TRBD1|many
TGTGCCACCAGTGTCGGACAGGGCGGGGAGCTGTTTTTT
CATSVGQGGELFF
>TRBJ1-1|TRBV2|TRBD1|many
TGTGCCAGCAGTGAACAGGGGGAAATGAACACTGAAGCTTTCTTT
CASSEQGEMNTEAFF
>TRBJ1-2|TRBV5-6|TRBD1|few
TGTGCCAGCAGCCTCGGCTATGGGGGACAGGGATCCGATGGCTACACCTTC
CASSLGYGGQGSDGYTF
>TRBJ1-5|TRBV4-1|NA|NA
TGCGCCAGCAGCCAAGATCACGCTCAGGGGCAGCCCCAGCATTTT
CASSQDHAQGQPQHF
>TRBJ1-3|TRBV6-5|NA|NA
TGTGCCAGCAGTTACGACGGGGGCTCTGGAAACACCATATATTTT
CASSYDGGSGNTIYF
>TRBJ1-5|TRBV20-1|NA|few
TGCAGTGCCGCTCGGACAGATAGCAATCAGCCCCAGCATTTT
CSAARTDSNQPQHF
>TRBJ1-3|TRBV6-6|NA|NA
TGTGCCAGCAGTTACGGCGGGGCTGGAAACACCATATATTTT
CASSYGGAGNTIYF
>TRBJ2-5|TRBV10-3|NA|NA
TGTGCCATCAGGAGGGACGGGCCGAAAGAGACCCAGTACTTC
CAIRRDGPKETQYF
>TRBJ2-3|TRBV15|NA|many
TGTGCCACCAGCAGGGATCGCCGAGATACGCAGTATTTT
CATSRDRRDTQYF
>TRBJ2-5|TRBV12-3/TRBV12-4|NA|NA
TGTGCCAGCAGTTTGTCCCCGGGGGCGGGAGAGACCCAGTACTTC
CASSLSPGAGETQYF
>TRBJ1-1|TRBV29-1|NA|NA
TGCAGCGTTGAAGAGGGTCGTGAAGCTTTCTTT
CSVEEGREAFF
>TRBJ2-7|TRBV7-2|TRBD2|many
TGTGCCAGCAGTTCCCGCGGGACTAGCGGGAGAAACGAGCAGTACTTC
CASSSRGTSGRNEQYF
>TRBJ1-6|TRBV7-9|NA|few
TGTGCCAGCAGCTTATACGGGCTCAGGGCCACTGGGAATTCACCCCTCCACTTT
CASSLYGLRATGNSPLHF
>TRBJ1-1|TRBV5-4|TRBD1|NA
TGTGCCAGCACGCGGGGACAGGCAACTGAAGCTTTCTTT
CASTRGQATEAFF
>TRBJ2-7|TRBV5-1|NA|few
TGCGCCAGCAGCTTGTCCGAGCTCTCCTACGAGCAGTACTTC
CASSLSELSYEQYF
>TRBJ1-2|TRBV5-1|TRBD1|many
TGCGCCAGCAGCTTGGACAGGGGCTTCTATGGCTACACCTTC
CASSLDRGFYGYTF
>TRBJ1-1|TRBV7-2|NA|many
TGTGCCAGCAGCTTATTTCGAACTGAAGCTTTCTTT
CASSLFRTEAFF
>TRBJ1-2|TRBV2|NA|NA
TGTGCCAGCAGTGAAGCGCGACAGGCAGCTAACTATGGCTACACCTTC
CASSEARQAANYGYTF
>TRBJ2-7|TRBV24-1|NA|many
TGTGCCACCAGTGACTCCGGGCCGGACGAGCAGTACTTC
CATSDSGPDEQYF
>TRBJ2-7|TRBV7-8|TRBD1|NA
TGTGCCAGCCGGGGACAGGGGGGACTCTACGAGCAGTACTTC
CASRGQGGLYEQYF
>TRBJ1-5|TRBV25-1|NA|many
TGTGCCAGCAGTCGTCGACAGACGACTACTTATAGCAATCAGCCCCAGCATTTT
CASSRRQTTTYSNQPQHF
>TRBJ2-7|TRBV14|NA|NA
TGTGCCAGCAGCCAAGATTTCGGGAAGAAGTACTTC
CASSQDFGKKYF
>TRBJ2-7|TRBV6-1|NA|NA
TGTGCCAGCAGCCCGGGTGGGCCTCCCTCCTACGAGCAGTACTTC
CASSPGGPPSYEQYF
>TRBJ2-6|TRBV6-6|NA|few
TGTGCCAGCAGACGCGACTGGGACTCTGGGGCCAACGTCCTGACTTTC
CASRRDWDSGANVLTF
>TRBJ1-6|TRBV25-1|TRBD1|NA
TGTGCCAGCTCGCCAGCAAGGACAGGGGCTAATTCACCCCCCCACTTT
CASSPARTGANSPPHF
>TRBJ2-7|TRBV15|NA|NA
TGTGCCACCAGCAGAAAATCCCTACGGGGGTCCTACGAGCAGTACTTC
CATSRKSLRGSYEQYF
>TRBJ1-1|TRBV19|NA|NA
TGTGCCAGTACTTCCCAGGGGCGCGGTACTGAAGCTTTCTTT
CASTSQGRGTEAFF
>TRBJ1-1|TRBV25-1|NA|NA
TGTGCCAGCCAAGATTTGAACACTGAAGCTTTCTTT
CASQDLNTEAFF
>TRBJ2-7|TRBV13|TRBD1|few
TGTGCCAGCAGCCCCGGGACAGGGGATGTCGAGCAGTACTTC
CASSPGTGDVEQYF
>TRBJ1-1|TRBV29-1|NA|NA
TGCAGCAGTGAAGGGGCCCACACTGAAGCTTTCTTT
CSSEGAHTEAFF
>TRBJ1-5|TRBV7-2|NA|NA
TGTGCCAGCAGTATAGCGGGAAGGTCAACAGAGACCCAGCATTTT
CASSIAGRSTETQHF